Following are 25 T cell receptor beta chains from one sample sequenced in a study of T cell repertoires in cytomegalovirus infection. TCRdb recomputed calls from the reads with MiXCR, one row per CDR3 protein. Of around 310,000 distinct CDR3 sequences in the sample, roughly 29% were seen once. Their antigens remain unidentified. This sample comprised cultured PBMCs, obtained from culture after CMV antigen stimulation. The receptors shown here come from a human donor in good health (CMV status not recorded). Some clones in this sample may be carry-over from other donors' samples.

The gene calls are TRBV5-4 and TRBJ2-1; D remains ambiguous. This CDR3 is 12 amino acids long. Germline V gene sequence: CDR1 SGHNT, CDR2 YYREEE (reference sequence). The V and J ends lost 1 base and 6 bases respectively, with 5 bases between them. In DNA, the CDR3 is TGTGCCAGCAGCTTGAATCTCAATGAGCAGTTCTTC. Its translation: CASSLNLNEQFF.

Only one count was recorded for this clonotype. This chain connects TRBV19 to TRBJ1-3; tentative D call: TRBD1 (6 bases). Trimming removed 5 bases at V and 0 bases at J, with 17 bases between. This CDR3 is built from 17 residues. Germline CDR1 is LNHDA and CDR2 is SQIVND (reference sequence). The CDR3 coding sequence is TGTGCCAGTAGTTCCTTCCCCACAGGGCGCTCTGGAAACACCATATATTTT. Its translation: CASSSFPTGRSGNTIYF. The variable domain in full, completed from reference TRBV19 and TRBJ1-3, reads DGGITQSPKYLFRKEGQNVTLSCEQNLNHDAMYWYRQDPGQGLRLIYYSQIVNDFQKGDIAEGYSVSREKKESFPLTVTSAQKNPTAFYLCASSSFPTGRSGNTIYFGEGSWLTVV.

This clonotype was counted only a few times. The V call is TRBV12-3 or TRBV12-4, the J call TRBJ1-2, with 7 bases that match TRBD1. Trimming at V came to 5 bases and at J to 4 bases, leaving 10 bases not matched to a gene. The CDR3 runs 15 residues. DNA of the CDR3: TGTGCCAGCAGTAGGGAAACAGGGGTCGGCTATGGCTACACCTTC. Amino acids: CASSRETGVGYGYTF.

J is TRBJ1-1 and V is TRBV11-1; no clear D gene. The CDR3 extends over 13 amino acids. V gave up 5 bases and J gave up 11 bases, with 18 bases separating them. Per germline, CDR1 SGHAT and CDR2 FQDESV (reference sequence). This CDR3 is CASSMRTDRVAFF. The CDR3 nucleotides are TGTGCCAGCAGCATGAGGACGGACCGAGTGGCTTTCTTT.

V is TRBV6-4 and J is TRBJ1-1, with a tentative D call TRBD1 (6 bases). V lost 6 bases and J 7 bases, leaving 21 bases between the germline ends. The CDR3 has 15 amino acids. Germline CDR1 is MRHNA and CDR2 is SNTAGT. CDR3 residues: CASSPEASGAIEAFF. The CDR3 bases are TGTGCCAGCAGCCCCGAGGCTTCAGGGGCAATTGAAGCTTTCTTT.

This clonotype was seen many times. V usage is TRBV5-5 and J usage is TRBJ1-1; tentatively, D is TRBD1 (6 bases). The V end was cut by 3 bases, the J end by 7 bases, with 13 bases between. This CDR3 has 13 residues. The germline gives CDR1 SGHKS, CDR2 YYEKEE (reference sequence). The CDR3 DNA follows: TGTGCCAGCAGCTCATACAGGGCCTTTGAAGCTTTCTTT. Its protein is CASSSYRAFEAFF.

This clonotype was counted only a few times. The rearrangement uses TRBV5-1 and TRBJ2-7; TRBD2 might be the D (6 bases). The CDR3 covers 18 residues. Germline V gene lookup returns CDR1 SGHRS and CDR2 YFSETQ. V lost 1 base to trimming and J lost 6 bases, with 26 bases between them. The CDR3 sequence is CASSLKDSGGGSGSEQYF. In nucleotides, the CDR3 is TGCGCCAGCAGCTTGAAGGATTCGGGCGGAGGGTCGGGGAGCGAGCAGTACTTC.

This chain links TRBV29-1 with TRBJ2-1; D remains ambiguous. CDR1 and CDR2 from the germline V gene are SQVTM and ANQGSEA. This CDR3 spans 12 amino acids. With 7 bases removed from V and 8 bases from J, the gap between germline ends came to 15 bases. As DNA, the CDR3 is TGCAGCGGAGATACGGAATGGGATGAGCAGTTCTTC. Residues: CSGDTEWDEQFF.

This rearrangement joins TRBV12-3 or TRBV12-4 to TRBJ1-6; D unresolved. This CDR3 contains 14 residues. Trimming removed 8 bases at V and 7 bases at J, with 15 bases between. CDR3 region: CASFWALPNSPLHF. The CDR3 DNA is TGTGCCAGCTTTTGGGCCTTACCGAATTCACCCCTCCACTTT.

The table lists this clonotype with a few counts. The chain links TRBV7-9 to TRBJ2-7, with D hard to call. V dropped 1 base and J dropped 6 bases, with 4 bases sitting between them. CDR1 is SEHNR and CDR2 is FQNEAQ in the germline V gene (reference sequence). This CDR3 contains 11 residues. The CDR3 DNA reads TGTGCCAGCAGCTTAGTGGCCGAGCAGTACTTC. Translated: CASSLVAEQYF. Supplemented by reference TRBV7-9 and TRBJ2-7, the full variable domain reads DTGVSQNPRHKITKRGQNVTFRCDPISEHNRLYWYRQTLGQGPEFLTYFQNEAQLEKSRLLSDRFSAERPKGSFSTLEIQRTEQGDSAMYLCASSLVAEQYFGPGTRLTVT.

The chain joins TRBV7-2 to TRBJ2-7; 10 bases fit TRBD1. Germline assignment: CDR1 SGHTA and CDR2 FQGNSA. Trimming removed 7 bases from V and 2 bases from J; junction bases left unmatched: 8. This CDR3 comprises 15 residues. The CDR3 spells CASTAGDRGTYEQYF. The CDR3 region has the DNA TGTGCCAGCACGGCCGGGGACAGGGGTACCTACGAGCAGTACTTC.

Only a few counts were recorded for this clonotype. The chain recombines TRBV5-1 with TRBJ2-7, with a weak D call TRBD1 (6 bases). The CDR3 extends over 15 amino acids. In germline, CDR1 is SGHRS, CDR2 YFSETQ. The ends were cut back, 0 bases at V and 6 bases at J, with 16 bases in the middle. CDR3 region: CASSLVDPGEFEQYF. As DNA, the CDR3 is TGCGCCAGCAGCTTGGTTGATCCAGGGGAGTTCGAGCAGTACTTC. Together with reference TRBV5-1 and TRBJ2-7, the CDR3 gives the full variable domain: KAGVTQTPRYLIKTRGQQVTLSCSPISGHRSVSWYQQTPGQGLQFLFEYFSETQRNKGNFPGRFSGRQFSNSRSEMNVSTLELGDSALYLCASSLVDPGEFEQYFGPGTRLTVT.

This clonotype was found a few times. CDR3 sequence (DNA): TGCGCCGGCCGAGTAGTAGCGGGAGTACTCGAGCAGTACTTC. Its protein is CAGRVVAGVLEQYF. The rearrangement uses TRBV23-1 and TRBJ2-7; 9 nucleotides agree with TRBD2. TRBV23-1 belongs to the ORF category, with a function that is uncertain. The J segment lost 6 bases and the V segment lost 11 bases, leaving 14 bases of the junction unmatched. CDR3 length: 14 amino acids.

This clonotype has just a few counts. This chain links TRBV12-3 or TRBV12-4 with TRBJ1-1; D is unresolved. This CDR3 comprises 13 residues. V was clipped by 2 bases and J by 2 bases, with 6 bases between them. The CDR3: CASSLTDNTEAFF. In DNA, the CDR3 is TGTGCCAGCAGTTTAACGGATAACACTGAAGCTTTCTTT.

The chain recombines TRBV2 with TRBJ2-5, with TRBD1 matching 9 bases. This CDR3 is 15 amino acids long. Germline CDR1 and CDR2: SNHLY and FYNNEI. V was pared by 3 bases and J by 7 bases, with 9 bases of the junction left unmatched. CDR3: CASSDGTGSRGTQYF. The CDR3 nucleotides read TGTGCCAGCAGTGATGGGACAGGGTCAAGGGGGACCCAGTACTTC.

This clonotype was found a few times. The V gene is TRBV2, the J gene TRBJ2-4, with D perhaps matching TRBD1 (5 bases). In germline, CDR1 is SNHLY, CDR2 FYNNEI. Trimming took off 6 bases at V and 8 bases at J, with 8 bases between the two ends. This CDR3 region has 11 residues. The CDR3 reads CASRGLDIQYF. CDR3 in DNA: TGTGCCAGCAGGGGGCTGGACATTCAGTACTTC.

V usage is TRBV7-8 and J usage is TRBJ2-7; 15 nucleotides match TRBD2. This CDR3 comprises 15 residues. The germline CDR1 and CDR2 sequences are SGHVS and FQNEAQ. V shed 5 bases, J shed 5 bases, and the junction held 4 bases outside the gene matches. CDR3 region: CASSRGTSGRHEQYF. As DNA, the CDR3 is TGTGCCAGCAGCCGCGGGACTAGCGGGAGGCACGAGCAGTACTTC.

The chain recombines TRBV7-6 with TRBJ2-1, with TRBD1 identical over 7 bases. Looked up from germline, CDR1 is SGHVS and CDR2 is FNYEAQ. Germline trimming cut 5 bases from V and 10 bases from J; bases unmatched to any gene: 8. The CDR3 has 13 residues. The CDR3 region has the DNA TGTGCCAGCAGCCCTAGGGACAGAGGGGAGCAGTTCTTC. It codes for CASSPRDRGEQFF.

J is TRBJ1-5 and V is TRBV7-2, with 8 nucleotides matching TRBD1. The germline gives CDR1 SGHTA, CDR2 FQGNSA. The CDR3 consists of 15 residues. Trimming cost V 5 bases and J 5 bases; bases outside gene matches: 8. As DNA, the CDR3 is TGTGCCAGCAGCCCTCGGACAGGGCTGGATCAGCCCCAGCATTTT. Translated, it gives CASSPRTGLDQPQHF. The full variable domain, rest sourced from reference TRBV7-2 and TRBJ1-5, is GAGVSQSPSNKVTEKGKDVELRCDPISGHTALYWYRQSLGQGLEFLIYFQGNSAPDKSGLPSDRFSAERTGGSVSTLTIQRTQQEDSAVYLCASSPRTGLDQPQHFGDGTRLSIL.

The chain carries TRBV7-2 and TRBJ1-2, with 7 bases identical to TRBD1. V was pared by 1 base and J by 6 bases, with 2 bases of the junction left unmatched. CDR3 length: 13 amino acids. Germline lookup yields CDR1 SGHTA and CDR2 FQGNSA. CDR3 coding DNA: TGTGCCAGCAGCTTAGTAGGGGGCGATGGCTACACCTTC. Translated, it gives CASSLVGGDGYTF.

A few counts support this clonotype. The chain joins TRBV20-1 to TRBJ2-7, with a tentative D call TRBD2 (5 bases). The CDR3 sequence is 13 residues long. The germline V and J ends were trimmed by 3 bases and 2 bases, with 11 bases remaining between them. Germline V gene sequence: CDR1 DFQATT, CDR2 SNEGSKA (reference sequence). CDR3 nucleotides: TGCAGTGCTAGTTTTCGGGGTACCTACGAGCAGTACTTC. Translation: CSASFRGTYEQYF.

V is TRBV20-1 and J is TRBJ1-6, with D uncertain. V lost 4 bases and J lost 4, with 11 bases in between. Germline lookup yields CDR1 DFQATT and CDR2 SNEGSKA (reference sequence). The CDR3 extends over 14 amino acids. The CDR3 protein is CSATPQAYNSPLHF. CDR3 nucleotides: TGCAGTGCTACCCCCCAGGCTTATAATTCACCCCTCCACTTT.

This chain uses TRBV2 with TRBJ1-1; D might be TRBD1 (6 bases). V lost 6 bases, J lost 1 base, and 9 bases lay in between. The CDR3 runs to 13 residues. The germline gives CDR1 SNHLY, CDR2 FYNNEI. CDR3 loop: CASRWTANTEAFF. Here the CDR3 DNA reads TGTGCCAGCAGGTGGACAGCGAACACTGAAGCTTTCTTT. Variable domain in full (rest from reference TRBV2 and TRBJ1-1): EPEVTQTPSHQVTQMGQEVILRCVPISNHLYFYWYRQILGQKVEFLVSFYNNEISEKSEIFDDQFSVERPDGSNFTLKIRSTKLEDSAMYFCASRWTANTEAFFGQGTRLTVV.

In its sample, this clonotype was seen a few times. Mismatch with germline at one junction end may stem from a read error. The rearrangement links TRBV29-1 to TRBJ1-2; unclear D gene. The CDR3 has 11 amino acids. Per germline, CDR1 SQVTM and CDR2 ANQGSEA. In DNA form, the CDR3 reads TGCAGCGTCGAAGAGGGCTATGGCTACACCTTC. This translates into CSVEEGYGYTF.

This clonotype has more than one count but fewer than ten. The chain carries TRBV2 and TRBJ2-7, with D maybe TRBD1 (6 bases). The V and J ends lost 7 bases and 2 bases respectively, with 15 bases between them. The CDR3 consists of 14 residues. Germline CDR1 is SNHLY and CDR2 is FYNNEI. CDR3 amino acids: CASNYRVWAYEQYF. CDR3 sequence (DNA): TGTGCCAGCAATTACAGGGTCTGGGCCTACGAGCAGTACTTC.